The 25 T cell receptor beta chains presented below share a single source sample, sequenced in a study of cytomegalovirus exposure and HLA in healthy donors. Researchers ran the PCR with 60 Vbeta and 13 Jbeta primers. Method: immunoSEQ multiplex PCR; TCRdb's copy keeps in-frame clones and lacks some. The sample records 150,000 to 200,000 clones, 60% to 85% being singletons. Source material: PBMCs. Receptors originate from a woman aged 45 to 65 in good health and CMV-seropositive.

The chain combines TRBV14 with TRBJ1-1, with D possibly TRBD1 on 5 matching bases. This CDR3 has 15 amino acids. CDR1 is SGHDN, CDR2 FVKESK, per germline. Trimming pared 1 base from V and 3 bases from J, leaving 12 bases between. CDR3 sequence reads: CASSQVAGSHTEAFF. CDR3 nucleotide sequence: TGTGCCAGCAGCCAAGTTGCAGGGTCCCACACTGAAGCTTTCTTT.

V usage is TRBV4-1 and J usage is TRBJ2-1, with D possibly being TRBD2 (6 bases). Germline V gene sequence: CDR1 MGHRA, CDR2 YSYEKL. V lost 7 bases to trimming and J lost 0 bases, with 10 bases between them. The CDR3 is 14 residues long. CDR3 nucleotide sequence: TGCGCCAGCAAGTCGGGGGACTCCTACAATGAGCAGTTCTTC. This encodes CASKSGDSYNEQFF.

The genes are TRBV5-3 and TRBJ1-2; tentatively, D is TRBD1 (6 bases). TRBV5-3 is reported as an ORF; its role is uncertain. The CDR3 is 14 residues long. Trimming shortened V by 0 bases and J by 8 bases, and 14 bases separated the two germline ends. The CDR3 region has the DNA TGTGCCAGAAGCTTGGTTGGGGGCTATCTCGGCTACACCTTC. Translating gives CARSLVGGYLGYTF.

The rearrangement links TRBV4-3 to TRBJ2-3; 11 bases align to TRBD2. V gave up 4 bases and J gave up 2 bases; unmatched junction bases: 11. Germline V gene data show CDR1 as LGHNA and CDR2 as YSLEER. The CDR3 totals 18 residues. The CDR3 reads CASSPTPQLAGVTDTQYF. The CDR3 DNA sequence: TGCGCCAGCAGCCCCACGCCCCAACTAGCGGGAGTCACAGATACGCAGTATTTT.

The chain joins TRBV7-9 to TRBJ2-3; tentative D call: TRBD2 (7 bases). Germline CDR1 and CDR2: SEHNR and FQNEAQ (reference sequence). The CDR3 contains 15 residues. V lost 4 bases to trimming and J lost 6 bases, with 17 bases between them. The CDR3 loop reads CASSSTSEGGDTQYF. The CDR3, as DNA: TGTGCCAGCAGCTCCACTAGCGAGGGGGGCGATACGCAGTATTTT.

This clone has only a few counts. The genes are TRBV11-2 and TRBJ2-7; D is perhaps TRBD1 (5 bases). This CDR3 contains 15 residues. V was clipped by 5 bases and J by 0 bases, with 14 bases between them. Germline V gene lookup returns CDR1 SGHAT and CDR2 FQNNGV. The CDR3 spells CASSLQVASSYEQYF. The CDR3 nucleotides are TGTGCCAGCAGCCTACAGGTCGCTAGCTCCTACGAGCAGTACTTC.

The rearrangement links TRBV27 to TRBJ2-6; weak D call: TRBD1 (6 bases). The germline V gene has CDR1 MNHEY and CDR2 SMNVEV (reference sequence). V was shortened by 3 bases and J by 2 bases, with 14 bases between the two germline ends. There are 17 residues in the CDR3. The CDR3 region has the DNA TGTGCCAGCAGTTTTAACAGGGCCGTAACTGGGGCCAACGTCCTGACTTTC. It translates to CASSFNRAVTGANVLTF.

The chain recombines TRBV7-9 with TRBJ1-4; possible D gene TRBD1, 6 bases. Germline CDR1 reads SEHNR; CDR2 reads FQNEAQ (reference sequence). Trimming cost V 2 bases and J 6 bases, with 10 bases left between them. CDR3 length equals 14 residues. Written as DNA, the CDR3 is TGTGCCAGCAGCTTATCACAGGGTGATGAAAAACTGTTTTTT. This gives the protein CASSLSQGDEKLFF.

The chain carries TRBV5-1 and TRBJ1-2; the D gene is possibly TRBD1 (6 bases). Trimming took 0 bases from V and 7 from J, leaving 10 bases between them. The CDR3 runs 13 residues. Per germline, CDR1 SGHRS and CDR2 YFSETQ. CDR3 amino acids: CASSLAGEGGYTF. The CDR3 DNA reads as TGCGCCAGCAGCTTGGCAGGGGAGGGTGGCTACACCTTC.

The CDR3 here is CASSLVGGQVVQTQYF. The CDR3 DNA is TGTGCCAGCAGCTTAGTAGGTGGACAGGTTGTACAGACCCAGTACTTC. The chain carries TRBV7-2 and TRBJ2-5; 7 bases match TRBD1. V lost 1 base to trimming and J lost 6 bases; unmatched junction nucleotides: 11. Germline V gene sequence: CDR1 SGHTA, CDR2 FQGNSA. This CDR3 spans 16 amino acids.

V gene TRBV9 combines with J gene TRBJ2-1; 10 bases agree with TRBD1. Germline CDR1 reads SGDLS; CDR2 reads YYNGEE. V lost 0 bases, J lost 5 bases, and 5 bases stayed unmatched. The CDR3 sequence is 16 residues long. In nucleotides, the CDR3 is TGTGCCAGCAGCGTAGTCCCGGGACAGGGGAACAATGAGCAGTTCTTC. The encoded protein is CASSVVPGQGNNEQFF.

A few counts support this clone. For the CDR3, the DNA is TGTGCCAGCAGCTTAGGGACAGACGGCCAGCCCCAGCATTTT. As protein: CASSLGTDGQPQHF. The gene calls are TRBV7-2 and TRBJ1-5; possible D gene TRBD1, 6 bases. Per the germline V gene, CDR1 is SGHTA and CDR2 is FQGNSA. With 1 base removed from V and 7 bases from J, the gap between germline ends came to 11 bases. The CDR3 is made up of 14 amino acids.

This clone has a single count. The chain links TRBV5-1 to TRBJ1-6; D perhaps matches TRBD1 (6 bases). The CDR3 runs 17 residues. Deletions cut 0 bases from V and 0 bases from J, with 10 bases between. Germline V gene sequence: CDR1 SGHRS, CDR2 YFSETQ. CDR3 nucleotide sequence: TGCGCCAGCAGCTTGGATGACAGGAGCTCCTATAATTCACCCCTCCACTTT. Translation gives CASSLDDRSSYNSPLHF.

The chain's CDR3 is CASSLGGQNGAWGNTEAFF. In DNA form, the CDR3 reads TGCGCCAGCAGCTTGGGCGGACAGAATGGTGCTTGGGGAAACACTGAAGCTTTCTTT. The chain carries TRBV5-1 and TRBJ1-1, with a tentative D call TRBD1 (6 bases). This CDR3 contains 19 residues. The V end lost 0 bases, the J end lost 2 bases, and 23 bases lay between the germline ends. Germline CDR1 is SGHRS and CDR2 is YFSETQ.

The chain uses TRBV5-4 and TRBJ2-7; 10 bases are a match to TRBD1. Looked up from germline, CDR1 is SGHNT and CDR2 is YYREEE (reference sequence). Trimming cost V 4 bases and J 7 bases; bases outside gene matches: 8. This CDR3 has 14 amino acids. CDR3 coding DNA: TGTGCCAGCAGCACCAGACAGGGGGCTGGGGAGCAGTACTTC. Protein sequence: CASSTRQGAGEQYF. Variable domain in full (rest from reference TRBV5-4 and TRBJ2-7): ETGVTQSPTHLIKTRGQQVTLRCSSQSGHNTVSWYQQALGQGPQFIFQYYREEENGRGNFPPRFSGLQFPNYSSELNVNALELDDSALYLCASSTRQGAGEQYFGPGTRLTVT.

The V and J genes are TRBV4-3 and TRBJ2-7, with D perhaps TRBD1 (5 bases). The germline V gene has CDR1 LGHNA and CDR2 YSLEER. The CDR3 totals 16 residues. V was shortened by 0 bases and J by 2 bases, with 14 bases between the two germline ends. The CDR3 coding sequence is TGCGCCAGCAGCCAAGAGCTGATCGACAGCCCCTACGAGCAGTACTTC. Its protein is CASSQELIDSPYEQYF.

This chain uses TRBV6-6 with TRBJ1-4, with D tentatively TRBD1 (5 bases). V lost 6 bases and J 6 bases, leaving 14 bases between the germline ends. The CDR3 length is 14 residues. CDR1 and CDR2 from the germline V gene are MNHNY and SVGAGI (reference sequence). CDR3 DNA sequence: TGTGCCAGCAGGCGACAGCCTCATGATGAAAAACTGTTTTTT. This codes for CASRRQPHDEKLFF.

This clone was found once. V usage is TRBV7-6 and J usage is TRBJ1-1; D is possibly TRBD1 (6 bases). The V gene lost 5 bases and the J gene lost 3 bases, with 19 bases spanning the gap. CDR1 and CDR2 (germline): SGHVS, FNYEAQ. The CDR3 loop spans 16 amino acids. The CDR3 loop reads CASSQDSGGRDTEAFF. CDR3 in DNA: TGTGCCAGCAGCCAGGATTCGGGGGGCCGGGACACTGAAGCTTTCTTT.

The gene calls are TRBV7-2 and TRBJ1-2; perhaps TRBD1 as D (5 bases). The CDR3 spans 13 residues. CDR1 is SGHTA and CDR2 is FQGNSA in the germline V gene. V lost 6 bases, J lost 0 bases, and 8 bases lay in between. The CDR3 region is CASRGGANYGYTF. Here the CDR3 DNA reads TGTGCCAGCAGGGGGGGAGCTAACTATGGCTACACCTTC.

The chain combines TRBV18 with TRBJ1-4; unclear D gene. Trimming took 3 bases from V and 8 from J, leaving 13 bases between them. This CDR3 has 14 amino acids. Germline CDR1 KGHSH, CDR2 LQKENI. DNA of the CDR3: TGTGCCAGCTCACCTCGGTCCTCCGGGGAAAAACTGTTTTTT. The encoded protein is CASSPRSSGEKLFF. The full variable domain, its missing parts supplied by reference TRBV18 and TRBJ1-4, is NAGVMQNPRHLVRRRGQEARLRCSPMKGHSHVYWYRQLPEEGLKFMVYLQKENIIDESGMPKERFSAEFPKEGPSILRIQQVVRGDSAAYFCASSPRSSGEKLFFGSGTQLSVL.

The V gene is TRBV7-2, the J gene TRBJ1-2; TRBD1 aligns across 10 bases. Looked up from germline, CDR1 is SGHTA and CDR2 is FQGNSA. The CDR3 totals 14 residues. V dropped 3 bases and J dropped 5; count of bases not matched to a gene: 3. For the CDR3, the DNA is TGTGCCAGCAGCTTGACAGGGGGCACTTATGGCTACACCTTC. Translated: CASSLTGGTYGYTF.

V usage is TRBV10-3 and J usage is TRBJ2-1, with 14 positions matching TRBD2. The germline V gene encodes CDR1 ENHRY and CDR2 SYGVKD. V shed 6 bases, J shed 5 bases, and the junction held 6 bases outside the gene matches. This CDR3 is 16 amino acids long. CDR3 residues: CAIRETSGGAHNEQFF. In nucleotides, the CDR3 is TGTGCCATCAGGGAGACTAGCGGGGGGGCACACAATGAGCAGTTCTTC.

The chain combines TRBV28 with TRBJ1-5; 7 nucleotides line up with TRBD1. In germline, CDR1 is MDHEN, CDR2 SYDVKM. V shed 10 bases and J 4 bases; nucleotides not matched to a gene: 13. CDR3 length equals 15 residues. The CDR3 DNA follows: TGTGCCACCCTATTACCTGGACAGGCTAATCAGCCCCAGCATTTT. It is translated as CATLLPGQANQPQHF.

The V call is TRBV27, the J call TRBJ1-5; tentative D call: TRBD1 (6 bases). The CDR3 is 15 amino acids. Deletions cut 2 bases from V and 1 base from J, with 9 bases between. CDR1 is MNHEY, CDR2 SMNVEV, per germline (reference sequence). Here the CDR3 DNA reads TGTGCCAGCAGTTTACAGGGGTTGAGCAATCAGCCCCAGCATTTT. This gives the protein CASSLQGLSNQPQHF.

The chain combines TRBV4-3 with TRBJ2-1; TRBD2 agrees at 7 bases. Per germline, CDR1 LGHNA and CDR2 YSLEER. V dropped 4 bases and J dropped 4; count of bases not matched to a gene: 13. The CDR3 contains 17 residues. The CDR3 region has the DNA TGCGCCAGCAGCCGCCGGAAAGGAGGGAGGGCGTACAATGAGCAGTTCTTC. Translated: CASSRRKGGRAYNEQFF.